One sample yielded the 11 T cell receptor beta chains listed below, sequenced in a study of cytomegalovirus exposure and HLA in healthy donors (dated by TCRdb to about 2017). Library preparation was by the immunoSEQ multiplex PCR assay. The multiplex PCR relied on a mix of 60 forward primers for TCR Vbeta segments and 13 reverse primers for TCR Jbeta segments. This immuneACCESS table, as held by TCRdb, lists in-frame sequences with V and J called but not all clones. Of the missing ones, under half trace to an unresolved V gene in checked studies; the others have no known cause. Across this sample there are some 150,000 clones, with around 74% seen only once. The top ten clonotypes cover around 4.7% of the sample. The sequenced sample was PBMCs. These receptors were taken from a young man in good health and CMV-seropositive.

The V call is TRBV2, the J call TRBJ1-5; D is possibly TRBD1 (5 bases). Trimming removed 3 bases at V and 5 bases at J, with 8 bases between. Looked up from germline, CDR1 is SNHLY and CDR2 is FYNNEI. This CDR3 has 13 amino acids. The DNA of the CDR3 is TGTGCCAGCAGTGAGGGGGGGGATCAGCCCCAGCATTTT. Amino acids: CASSEGGDQPQHF.

V is TRBV7-2 and J is TRBJ2-5; D gene uncertain. Germline V CDR1 and CDR2: SGHTA, FQGNSA. The CDR3 runs to 12 residues. The V gene lost 4 bases and the J gene lost 5 bases, with 8 bases spanning the gap. In DNA form, the CDR3 reads TGTGCCAGCAGCTCTTCTGTTGAGACCCAGTACTTC. It codes for CASSSSVETQYF.

The V and J genes are TRBV5-1 and TRBJ1-1; the D gene is possibly TRBD1 (6 bases). Trimming shortened V by 0 bases and J by 3 bases, and 12 bases separated the two germline ends. Germline V lookup: CDR1 SGHRS, CDR2 YFSETQ. The CDR3 covers 15 residues. The CDR3 here is CASSLVGGLHTEAFF. In nucleotides, the CDR3 is TGCGCCAGCAGCTTGGTCGGGGGGCTCCACACTGAAGCTTTCTTT.

This rearrangement joins TRBV27 to TRBJ2-3; 15 positions match TRBD2. V lost 3 bases, J lost 1 base, and 5 bases stayed unmatched. This CDR3 is 18 amino acids long. Germline V lookup: CDR1 MNHEY, CDR2 SMNVEV (reference sequence). The CDR3 sequence: CASSLGLAGGAGTDTQYF. CDR3 in DNA: TGTGCCAGCAGTTTGGGACTAGCGGGGGGAGCCGGCACAGATACGCAGTATTTT.

The J gene is TRBJ1-1, the V gene TRBV9, with TRBD1 matching over 10 bases. The CDR3 runs 12 residues. V trimming: 2 bases; J trimming: 9 bases; junction bases outside the gene matches: 1. From germline, CDR1 is SGDLS and CDR2 YYNGEE. The CDR3 spells CASSVTGGQAFF. The CDR3 coding sequence is TGTGCCAGCAGCGTGACAGGGGGCCAAGCTTTCTTT.

The chain carries TRBV19 and TRBJ2-5, with TRBD2 identical over 9 bases. Germline trimming cut 5 bases from V and 5 bases from J; bases unmatched to any gene: 9. The CDR3 totals 15 residues. Germline CDR1 reads LNHDA; CDR2 reads SQIVND (reference sequence). This CDR3 is CASSGAGGGEETQYF. In DNA, the CDR3 is TGTGCCAGTAGTGGAGCGGGGGGAGGAGAGGAGACCCAGTACTTC.

The rearrangement joins TRBV19 to TRBJ2-7, with 8 bases identical to TRBD2. The CDR3 is 14 amino acids. V lost 3 bases to trimming and J lost 4 bases; unmatched junction nucleotides: 5. Germline loops: CDR1 LNHDA, CDR2 SQIVND (reference sequence). The CDR3 loop is CASSMKPSGYEQYF. The CDR3 nucleotides are TGTGCCAGTAGTATGAAGCCTAGCGGGTACGAGCAGTACTTC.

V is TRBV9 and J is TRBJ1-3; 12 bases fit TRBD1. CDR1 is SGDLS, CDR2 YYNGEE, per germline. V shed 6 bases, J shed 1 base, and the junction held 8 bases outside the gene matches. This CDR3 is 17 amino acids long. The CDR3 loop reads CASTGTGGFPSGNTIYF. The DNA for the CDR3 is TGTGCCAGCACCGGGACAGGGGGCTTCCCTTCTGGAAACACCATATATTTT.

The CDR3 loop is CATRTSGQETQYF. Here the CDR3 DNA reads TGTGCCACCAGAACCAGCGGCCAAGAGACCCAGTACTTC. This chain uses TRBV10-3 with TRBJ2-5, with D tentatively TRBD2 (5 bases). There are 13 residues in the CDR3. V lost 10 bases and J lost 1, with 13 bases in between. Germline lookup yields CDR1 ENHRY and CDR2 SYGVKD.

The chain carries TRBV7-9 and TRBJ2-7; the match to TRBD1 covers 8 bases. CDR1 is SEHNR and CDR2 is FQNEAQ in the germline V gene (reference sequence). J was trimmed by 2 bases and V by 3 bases; bases with no gene match: 6. The CDR3 consists of 15 residues. DNA for the CDR3: TGTGCCAGCAGCTTGGACAGGGCGGGGACCTACGAGCAGTACTTC. This codes for CASSLDRAGTYEQYF.

The chain joins TRBV10-3 to TRBJ2-7; the match to TRBD1 covers 11 bases. Germline V lookup: CDR1 ENHRY, CDR2 SYGVKD. With V trimmed by 4 bases and J by 5 bases, 10 bases remained unmatched. This CDR3 spans 16 amino acids. The CDR3 bases are TGTGCCATCAGTGGGGTACGGACAGGGGGCTTCGACGAGCAGTACTTC. Translation: CAISGVRTGGFDEQYF.